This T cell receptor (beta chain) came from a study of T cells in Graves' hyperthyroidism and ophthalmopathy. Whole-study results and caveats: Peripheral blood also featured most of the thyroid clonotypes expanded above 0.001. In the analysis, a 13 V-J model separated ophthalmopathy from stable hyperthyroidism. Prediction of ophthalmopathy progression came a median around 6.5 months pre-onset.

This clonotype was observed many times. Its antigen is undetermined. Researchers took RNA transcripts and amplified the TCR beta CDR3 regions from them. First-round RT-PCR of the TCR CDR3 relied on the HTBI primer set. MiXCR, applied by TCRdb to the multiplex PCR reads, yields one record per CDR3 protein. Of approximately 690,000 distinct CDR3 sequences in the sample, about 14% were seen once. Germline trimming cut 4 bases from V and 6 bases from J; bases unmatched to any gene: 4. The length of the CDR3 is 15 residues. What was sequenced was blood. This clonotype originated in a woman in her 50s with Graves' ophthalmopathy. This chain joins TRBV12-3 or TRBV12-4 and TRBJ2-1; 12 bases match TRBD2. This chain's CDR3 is CASSSTSGSGNEQFF. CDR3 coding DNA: TGTGCCAGCAGTTCGACTAGCGGGAGTGGCAATGAGCAGTTCTTC.